These T cell receptor beta chains were read from a single sample in a study of naive and memory T cell subsets. MiXCR was run by TCRdb on the UMI-ligation and nested PCR reads, yielding one entry per CDR3 protein. Of 81,000 or so distinct CDR3 sequences in the sample, roughly 7.3% were seen once. The specimen was central memory CD4+ T cells from blood. These receptors originate from a human donor in good health. CDR3s include the opening cysteine and the closing phenylalanine or tryptophan. The D gene is left open where the match is weak. Clone size is given for some rows only: seen once, a few or many times, or a class if the clone is expanded.

d_gene	abundance	j_gene	v_gene	CDR3aa	CDR3nt
NA	NA	TRBJ2-3	TRBV20-1	CSAQSGAGDTQYF	TGCAGTGCTCAAAGCGGAGCGGGAGATACGCAGTATTTT
TRBD2	many	TRBJ2-1	TRBV11-3	CASSITGTSGFNEQFF	TGTGCCAGCAGCATCACCGGGACTAGCGGATTTAATGAGCAGTTCTTC
NA	NA	TRBJ1-5	TRBV24-1	CATSEPPPSTVSNQPQHF	TGTGCCACCAGTGAGCCACCTCCTTCGACGGTTAGCAATCAGCCCCAGCATTTT
NA	many	TRBJ2-3	TRBV12-3/TRBV12-4	CASSPLNTQYF	TGTGCCAGCAGTCCCCTGAATACGCAGTATTTT
NA	many	TRBJ1-6	TRBV7-9	CASSLEGNSPLHF	TGTGCCAGCAGCTTAGAGGGGAATTCACCCCTCCACTTT
NA	many	TRBJ1-3	TRBV29-1	CSVGDGHAFAGNTIYF	TGCAGCGTTGGGGATGGGCACGCCTTCGCTGGAAACACCATATATTTT
TRBD2	NA	TRBJ2-3	TRBV28	CAGSSGGSTNTQYF	TGTGCCGGCTCAAGCGGGGGGAGCACAAATACGCAGTATTTT
NA	few	TRBJ1-1	TRBV12-3/TRBV12-4	CASTVRRAEAFF	TGTGCCAGCACCGTCCGGCGGGCTGAAGCTTTCTTT
NA	NA	TRBJ1-2	TRBV27	CASSHGTVADGYTF	TGTGCCAGCAGTCACGGAACAGTCGCCGATGGCTACACCTTC
TRBD2	few	TRBJ2-1	TRBV6-6	CASSRLPQTSGYNEQFF	TGTGCCAGCAGCCGATTGCCTCAGACTAGCGGATACAATGAGCAGTTCTTC
NA	many	TRBJ2-1	TRBV7-2	CASSLATARGEQFF	TGTGCCAGCAGCTTAGCCACCGCGCGAGGTGAGCAGTTCTTC
NA	NA	TRBJ2-7	TRBV5-1	CASSFRGHEQYF	TGCGCCAGCAGCTTTCGGGGCCACGAGCAGTACTTC
TRBD1	many	TRBJ1-2	TRBV18	CASSPPDRGPDGYTF	TGTGCCAGCTCACCCCCGGACAGGGGACCCGATGGCTACACCTTC
NA	few	TRBJ1-1	TRBV9	CASSVRDITEAFF	TGTGCCAGCAGTGTCCGGGACATTACTGAAGCTTTCTTT
NA	many	TRBJ1-1	TRBV6-5	CASIHIKQGSSEAFF	TGTGCCAGCATCCACATCAAACAGGGTTCGTCTGAAGCTTTCTTT
TRBD2	many	TRBJ2-3	TRBV12-3/TRBV12-4	CASSRLAGGLDTQYF	TGTGCCAGCAGCCGTTTAGCGGGGGGGTTGGATACGCAGTATTTT
TRBD1	many	TRBJ2-5	TRBV16	CASAPTGQETQYF	TGTGCCAGCGCTCCGACAGGGCAAGAGACCCAGTACTTC
NA	many	TRBJ1-3	TRBV18	CASLPQTGSGNTIYF	TGTGCCAGCTTACCCCAGACCGGCTCTGGAAACACCATATATTTT
TRBD1	many	TRBJ1-2	TRBV7-2	CASSSTRGQGALGYTF	TGTGCCAGCAGCTCGACCCGCGGACAGGGGGCGCTTGGCTACACCTTC
TRBD1	many	TRBJ1-5	TRBV6-2/TRBV6-3	CASRDRDRGSGSNQPQHF	TGTGCCAGCAGAGATCGGGACAGGGGAAGCGGTAGCAATCAGCCCCAGCATTTT
NA	few	TRBJ1-5	TRBV7-8	CASSLVTEGPQHF	TGTGCCAGCAGCTTAGTCACTGAGGGGCCCCAGCATTTT
NA	NA	TRBJ2-1	TRBV7-9	CASSSSSGPLLSF	TGTGCCAGCAGCTCATCTTCGGGGCCCCTCTTGTCCTTC
TRBD1	many	TRBJ2-7	TRBV5-1	CASSQDRSGEQYF	TGCGCCAGCAGCCAGGACAGGTCGGGGGAGCAGTACTTC